The 27 T cell receptor beta chains below all came from one sample that was sequenced in a study of long-term antiretroviral therapy in people with HIV. The run of the v3.0 immunoSEQ assay was at survey level. Clones were read by immunoSEQ multiplex PCR, and TCRdb kept only the in-frame ones, dropping some. Found here are about 20,000 clones, approximately 88% of them singletons; the top ten hold under 9.5%. The specimen comprised unsorted PBMCs, sampled 1.2 years after starting antiretroviral therapy. These receptor sequences come from a woman aged 40-49 years with HIV.

The table lists this clone with a few counts. The rearrangement joins TRBV6-5 to TRBJ2-7, with TRBD1 as a possible D gene (6 bases). The V and J ends lost 0 bases and 5 bases respectively, with 8 bases between them. The length of the CDR3 is 13 residues. Germline V gene lookup returns CDR1 MNHEY and CDR2 SVGAGI. CDR3 in amino acids: CASSYSSGDEQYF. CDR3 sequence (DNA): TGTGCCAGCAGTTACTCATCAGGGGACGAGCAGTACTTC.

The chain has TRBV7-9 and TRBJ1-1; TRBD1 is a possible D gene (6 bases). CDR3 length: 13 residues. Germline CDR1 and CDR2: SEHNR and FQNEAQ (reference sequence). V was shortened by 2 bases and J by 11 bases, with 15 bases between the two germline ends. DNA for the CDR3: TGTGCCAGCAGCTTAATTACGACAGGAGAGGCTTTCTTT. Residues: CASSLITTGEAFF. Full variable domain (outside the CDR3, taken from reference TRBV7-9 and TRBJ1-1): DTGVSQNPRHKITKRGQNVTFRCDPISEHNRLYWYRQTLGQGPEFLTYFQNEAQLEKSRLLSDRFSAERPKGSFSTLEIQRTEQGDSAMYLCASSLITTGEAFFGQGTRLTVV.

The chain uses TRBV19 and TRBJ2-7; D is perhaps TRBD2 (6 bases). The CDR3 is made up of 12 amino acids. Germline V gives CDR1 LNHDA, CDR2 SQIVND (reference sequence). V was pared by 11 bases and J by 4 bases, with 15 bases between. CDR3 sequence (DNA): TGTGCCTCCTCTCCCGGGACTTACGAGCAGTACTTC. It specifies CASSPGTYEQYF.

The chain combines TRBV7-9 with TRBJ1-5, with D maybe TRBD1 (5 bases). Trimming left V 5 bases short and J 1 base short, with 9 bases between. The CDR3 loop spans 14 amino acids. The germline gives CDR1 SEHNR, CDR2 FQNEAQ (reference sequence). CDR3 DNA sequence: TGTGCCAGCAGCGAAGGACAAAGCAATCAGCCCCAGCATTTT. Translating gives CASSEGQSNQPQHF.

The rearrangement uses TRBV6-5 and TRBJ2-7; D not certain. The CDR3 spans 13 residues. Germline V gene data show CDR1 as MNHEY and CDR2 as SVGAGI. Trimming took off 5 bases at V and 4 bases at J, with 12 bases between the two ends. The CDR3 region is CASSRTAGYEQYF. The CDR3, as DNA: TGTGCCAGCAGTCGGACCGCCGGTTACGAGCAGTACTTC.

DNA of the CDR3: TGTGCCAGCAGCTTAAATCGGGGGGCGGAGACCCAGTACTTC. Translated: CASSLNRGAETQYF. V gene TRBV7-2 combines with J gene TRBJ2-5; a weak D match, TRBD2 (7 bases). This CDR3 is built from 14 residues. With 2 bases removed from V and 5 bases from J, the gap between germline ends came to 12 bases. Per germline, CDR1 SGHTA and CDR2 FQGNSA.

This clone showed up just a few times. The gene calls are TRBV4-3 and TRBJ2-7, with D possibly matching TRBD2 (5 bases). Germline CDR1 reads LGHNA; CDR2 reads YSLEER. CDR3 size: 13 residues. Trimming cost V 0 bases and J 5 bases, with 8 bases left between them. In nucleotides, the CDR3 is TGCGCCAGCAGCCAAGAGAGGGAGCACGAGCAGTACTTC. As protein: CASSQEREHEQYF.

This rearrangement joins TRBV6-5 to TRBJ2-1, with D perhaps TRBD1 or TRBD2 (5 bases each). There are 15 residues in the CDR3. Germline CDR1 reads MNHEY; CDR2 reads SVGAGI. The V end was cut by 0 bases, the J end by 5 bases, with 11 bases between. The CDR3 protein is CASSYSLRGDNEQFF. CDR3 coding DNA: TGTGCCAGCAGTTACTCGTTAAGGGGAGACAATGAGCAGTTCTTC.

The CDR3 reads CASSLDRVSDTQYF. DNA for the CDR3: TGTGCCAGCAGCTTGGACAGGGTGTCTGATACGCAGTATTTT. The rearrangement joins TRBV11-3 to TRBJ2-3; 8 bases are a match to TRBD1. The CDR3 contains 14 residues. Germline trimming cut 3 bases from V and 6 bases from J; bases unmatched to any gene: 5. Germline-derived CDR1 and CDR2 are SGHNT and YENEEA. Full variable domain (missing parts from reference TRBV11-3 and TRBJ2-3): EAGVVQSPRYKIIEKKQPVAFWCNPISGHNTLYWYLQNLGQGPELLIRYENEEAVDDSQLPKDRFSAERLKGVDSTLKIQPAELGDSAVYLCASSLDRVSDTQYFGPGTRLTVL.

The chain combines TRBV4-3 with TRBJ2-6; D is ambiguous. The CDR3 extends over 16 amino acids. Germline V lookup: CDR1 LGHNA, CDR2 YSLEER. The V end was cut by 0 bases, the J end by 4 bases, with 10 bases between. CDR3 region: CASSQDRISGANVLTF. The DNA for the CDR3 is TGCGCCAGCAGCCAAGATCGGATATCCGGGGCCAACGTCCTGACTTTC.

This clone has a handful of counts. The genes are TRBV27 and TRBJ2-2; 10 bases line up with TRBD1. Per germline, CDR1 MNHEY and CDR2 SMNVEV (reference sequence). Trimming at V came to 7 bases and at J to 8 bases, leaving 13 bases not matched to a gene. The CDR3 extends over 16 amino acids. CDR3 protein: CASKAGTGAPGGELFF. In nucleotides, the CDR3 is TGTGCCAGCAAGGCCGGGACAGGGGCCCCGGGAGGGGAGCTGTTTTTT.

The chain combines TRBV11-1 with TRBJ2-5, with D possibly matching TRBD1 (6 bases). CDR3 length: 14 residues. The germline V gene encodes CDR1 SGHAT and CDR2 FQDESV (reference sequence). V lost 1 base and J 5 bases, leaving 11 bases between the germline ends. CDR3 nucleotides: TGTGCCAGCAGCTTAGGCAGGGGAAGCGAGACCCAGTACTTC. This translates into CASSLGRGSETQYF.

V and J are TRBV7-2 and TRBJ2-1; 8 bases are a match to TRBD1. CDR3 length: 17 residues. Looked up from germline, CDR1 is SGHTA and CDR2 is FQGNSA. After removal of 5 bases from V and 1 base from J, the junction contained 10 bases not matched to a gene. CDR3 DNA sequence: TGTGCCAGCAGCGCACAGGGGGTAGCAGGTTCCTACAATGAGCAGTTCTTC. This gives the protein CASSAQGVAGSYNEQFF. Full variable domain (missing parts from reference TRBV7-2 and TRBJ2-1): GAGVSQSPSNKVTEKGKDVELRCDPISGHTALYWYRQSLGQGLEFLIYFQGNSAPDKSGLPSDRFSAERTGGSVSTLTIQRTQQEDSAVYLCASSAQGVAGSYNEQFFGPGTRLTVL.

The chain has TRBV18 and TRBJ2-1; 7 bases are shared with TRBD2. V was pared by 2 bases and J by 1 base, with 11 bases of the junction left unmatched. This CDR3 region has 18 residues. Germline CDR1 reads KGHSH; CDR2 reads LQKENI. The CDR3 reads CASSPRLAAYSSYNEQFF. Here the CDR3 DNA reads TGTGCCAGCTCACCAAGACTAGCAGCCTATTCTTCCTACAATGAGCAGTTCTTC. The full variable domain, with the rest looked up from reference TRBV18 and TRBJ2-1, is NAGVMQNPRHLVRRRGQEARLRCSPMKGHSHVYWYRQLPEEGLKFMVYLQKENIIDESGMPKERFSAEFPKEGPSILRIQQVVRGDSAAYFCASSPRLAAYSSYNEQFFGPGTRLTVL.

V usage is TRBV4-1 and J usage is TRBJ2-1; 7 bases fit TRBD2. V trimming: 0 bases; J trimming: 6 bases; junction bases outside the gene matches: 2. This CDR3 contains 14 residues. Germline CDR1 and CDR2: MGHRA and YSYEKL. CDR3 nucleotide sequence: TGCGCCAGCAGCCAAGACCCGGGGGGCAATGAGCAGTTCTTC. Its translation is CASSQDPGGNEQFF.

To note about this clone: Compared with germline, one end of the junction differs, possibly owing to a read error. The genes are TRBV6-5 and TRBJ2-5, with TRBD2 identical over 8 bases. CDR3 size: 14 residues. Germline V gene sequence: CDR1 MNHEY, CDR2 SVGAGI. The CDR3 protein is CASSYTSGQENQYF. The CDR3 region has the DNA TGTGCCAGCAGTTACACTAGCGGACAAGAGAACCAGTACTTC.

This CDR3 is CASSILTSGPDTQYF. Written as DNA, the CDR3 is TGTGCCAGTAGTATCTTGACTAGCGGGCCAGATACGCAGTATTTT. V usage is TRBV19 and J usage is TRBJ2-3; the match to TRBD2 covers 10 bases. The V and J ends lost 3 bases and 4 bases, in that order; junction bases with no gene match: 4. The germline V gene has CDR1 LNHDA and CDR2 SQIVND (reference sequence). This CDR3 is 15 amino acids long. Filled out from reference TRBV19 and TRBJ2-3, the complete variable domain reads DGGITQSPKYLFRKEGQNVTLSCEQNLNHDAMYWYRQDPGQGLRLIYYSQIVNDFQKGDIAEGYSVSREKKESFPLTVTSAQKNPTAFYLCASSILTSGPDTQYFGPGTRLTVL.

The rearrangement links TRBV5-1 to TRBJ2-3, with 7 nucleotides matching TRBD2. CDR1 is SGHRS and CDR2 is YFSETQ in the germline V gene. Trimming cost V 0 bases and J 0 bases; bases outside gene matches: 10. The CDR3 contains 18 residues. The CDR3 DNA reads TGCGCCAGCAGCTTGGGGCGCCAAGGAGCGGGAAGCACAGATACGCAGTATTTT. Its protein is CASSLGRQGAGSTDTQYF.

This clone has a single count. This rearrangement joins TRBV19 to TRBJ2-3; D is unclear. This CDR3 has 12 residues. The germline V gene has CDR1 LNHDA and CDR2 SQIVND (reference sequence). V lost 3 bases and J 6 bases, leaving 7 bases between the germline ends. In nucleotides, the CDR3 is TGTGCCAGTAGTATGGGTAGGGATACGCAGTATTTT. Encoded protein: CASSMGRDTQYF.

This clone was counted a single time. This chain links TRBV28 with TRBJ2-7, with 8 nucleotides matching TRBD2. CDR3 length: 13 residues. In germline, CDR1 is MDHEN, CDR2 SYDVKM. V was pared by 6 bases and J by 4 bases, with 5 bases of the junction left unmatched. In nucleotides, the CDR3 is TGTGCCAGCAGGTGGACTAGCAGGTACGAGCAGTACTTC. Translation gives CASRWTSRYEQYF. The full variable domain, completed using reference TRBV28 and TRBJ2-7, is DVKVTQSSRYLVKRTGEKVFLECVQDMDHENMFWYRQDPGLGLRLIYFSYDVKMKEKGDIPEGYSVSREKKERFSLILESASTNQTSMYLCASRWTSRYEQYFGPGTRLTVT.

The chain is built from TRBV7-9 and TRBJ2-3, with D uncertain. In germline, CDR1 is SEHNR, CDR2 FQNEAQ (reference sequence). With 7 bases removed from V and 1 base from J, the gap between germline ends came to 9 bases. The CDR3 extends over 13 amino acids. The CDR3, as DNA: TGTGCCAGCATCCCGGTAGGCACAGATACGCAGTATTTT. This translates into CASIPVGTDTQYF.

This sequence joins TRBV6-6 and TRBJ2-7; the D is unclear. The CDR3 loop spans 16 amino acids. Trimming cost V 0 bases and J 4 bases, with 16 bases left between them. Germline-derived CDR1 and CDR2 are MNHNY and SVGAGI (reference sequence). The CDR3 loop reads CASSYSQANLGYEQYF. The CDR3, as DNA: TGTGCCAGCAGTTACTCCCAGGCTAATCTGGGTTACGAGCAGTACTTC.

The genes are TRBV7-6 and TRBJ2-7; TRBD2 matches 8 bases. This CDR3 has 14 amino acids. From germline, CDR1 is SGHVS and CDR2 FNYEAQ. V dropped 5 bases and J dropped 6; count of bases not matched to a gene: 9. The CDR3 DNA sequence: TGTGCCAGCAGCCCAGGACTAGCAGTGAGCGAGCAGTACTTC. Its translation: CASSPGLAVSEQYF.

The chain employs TRBV5-6 and TRBJ2-5; TRBD2 matches 11 bases. Germline V CDR1 and CDR2: SGHDT, YYEEEE. The CDR3 covers 16 residues. V dropped 0 bases and J dropped 5; count of bases not matched to a gene: 6. CDR3 coding DNA: TGTGCCAGCAGCTTGGTGACTAGCGGGATTGGGGAGACCCAGTACTTC. This codes for CASSLVTSGIGETQYF.

This clone occurred once. The chain carries TRBV27 and TRBJ2-1; D perhaps matches TRBD2 (6 bases). This CDR3 is built from 14 residues. CDR1 is MNHEY and CDR2 is SMNVEV in the germline V gene (reference sequence). V was cut by 5 bases and J by 0 bases, with 8 bases left in between. The CDR3 sequence is CASSGGSSYNEQFF. The CDR3 bases are TGTGCCAGCAGTGGGGGGAGCTCCTACAATGAGCAGTTCTTC.

The chain joins TRBV28 to TRBJ2-1, with D perhaps matching TRBD2 (5 bases). Germline-derived CDR1 and CDR2 are MDHEN and SYDVKM. This CDR3 has 15 amino acids. Between the trimmed V and J ends, which lost 8 bases and 0 bases, there was a span of 14 bases. Here the CDR3 reads CASSGRRSSYNEQFF. The CDR3, as DNA: TGTGCCAGCTCCGGGCGGAGGAGCTCCTACAATGAGCAGTTCTTC.

This chain joins TRBV5-1 and TRBJ1-2, with TRBD1 matching 11 bases. V dropped 3 bases and J dropped 7; count of bases not matched to a gene: 5. Germline V gene data show CDR1 as SGHRS and CDR2 as YFSETQ. The CDR3 runs to 14 residues. The CDR3 nucleotides read TGCGCCAGCAGCTGGACAGGGGGCGAGGTTGGCTACACCTTC. This gives the protein CASSWTGGEVGYTF. The full variable domain, completed using reference TRBV5-1 and TRBJ1-2, is KAGVTQTPRYLIKTRGQQVTLSCSPISGHRSVSWYQQTPGQGLQFLFEYFSETQRNKGNFPGRFSGRQFSNSRSEMNVSTLELGDSALYLCASSWTGGEVGYTFGSGTRLTVV.